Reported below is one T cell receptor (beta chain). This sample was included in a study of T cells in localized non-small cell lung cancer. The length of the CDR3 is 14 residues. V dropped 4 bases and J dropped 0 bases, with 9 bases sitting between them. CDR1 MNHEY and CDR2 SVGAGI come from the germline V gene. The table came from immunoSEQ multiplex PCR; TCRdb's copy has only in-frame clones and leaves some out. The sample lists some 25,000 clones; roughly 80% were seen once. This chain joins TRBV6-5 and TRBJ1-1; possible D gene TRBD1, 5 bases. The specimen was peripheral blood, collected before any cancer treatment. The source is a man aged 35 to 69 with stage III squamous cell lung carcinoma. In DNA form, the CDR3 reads TGTGCCAGCAGTTCCGGGACGGTGAACACTGAAGCTTTCTTT. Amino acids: CASSSGTVNTEAFF.